A single sample gave rise to the 23 T cell receptor beta chains below, sequenced in a study of Ad26.COV2.S vaccination and SARS-CoV-2 variants. Sequencing used immunoSEQ multiplex PCR; TCRdb keeps in-frame clones, though not all of them. The table has hundreds of thousands of clones, approximately 83% seen once. Treatment meaning: 15 to 20 received Ad26.COV2.S at low or high dose, single or two shots; 5 received placebo; per-sample allocation not given. The investigators took samples on day 63 after the first vaccine or placebo injection. Source: peripheral blood, taken in a trial of Ad26.COV2.S vaccine versus placebo. Source of these receptors: a person between 18 and 60 years old who received the Ad26.COV2.S COVID-19 vaccine or a placebo.

In this sample, this clone turned up once. Within the sample, other DNA sequences also encode this same CDR3. The chain uses TRBV9 and TRBJ2-7; 10 positions agree with TRBD2. The CDR3 sequence is 14 residues long. CDR1 and CDR2 (germline): SGDLS, YYNGEE. V dropped 0 bases and J dropped 3; count of bases not matched to a gene: 0. CDR3 protein: CASSVASGSYEQYF. In nucleotides, the CDR3 is TGTGCCAGCAGCGTAGCTAGCGGGAGCTACGAGCAGTACTTC.

V is TRBV5-6 and J is TRBJ2-4; 8 positions match TRBD1. This CDR3 contains 14 residues. Germline trimming cut 2 bases from V and 7 bases from J; bases unmatched to any gene: 5. Per the germline V gene, CDR1 is SGHDT and CDR2 is YYEEEE. The CDR3 DNA follows: TGTGCCAGCAGCTTTCGCAGGACAGGGAACATTCAGTACTTC. Translated, it gives CASSFRRTGNIQYF.

V gene TRBV30 combines with J gene TRBJ1-1; D gene uncertain. Between the trimmed V and J ends, which lost 0 bases and 0 bases, there was a span of 14 bases. Germline assignment: CDR1 GTSNPN and CDR2 SVGIG (reference sequence). The CDR3 totals 16 residues. The CDR3 DNA sequence: TGTGCCTGGAGTGTTAAGATAATGGGAGTGAACACTGAAGCTTTCTTT. It specifies CAWSVKIMGVNTEAFF.

The chain recombines TRBV20-1 with TRBJ2-1, with unresolved D. Germline CDR1 reads DFQATT; CDR2 reads SNEGSKA (reference sequence). With 0 bases removed from V and 15 bases from J, the gap between germline ends came to 12 bases. CDR3 size: 11 residues. The CDR3 reads CSAREDRQVFF. The CDR3 DNA follows: TGCAGTGCTAGAGAGGACCGCCAGGTGTTCTTC.

The chain recombines TRBV9 with TRBJ1-2; D unresolved. CDR3 size: 14 residues. Germline CDR1 and CDR2: SGDLS and YYNGEE. V gave up 4 bases and J gave up 0 bases, with 10 bases separating them. In nucleotides, the CDR3 is TGTGCCAGCAGCCGGGGTCAAGCTAACTATGGCTACACCTTC. Amino acids: CASSRGQANYGYTF.

The rearrangement joins TRBV5-1 to TRBJ1-1; D perhaps matches TRBD1 (5 bases). V dropped 2 bases and J dropped 3 bases, with 11 bases sitting between them. The V gene's germline CDR1 is SGHRS and CDR2 YFSETQ. The CDR3 has 14 amino acids. The CDR3 nucleotides are TGCGCCAGCAGCTTCGAGGGGACCCACACTGAAGCTTTCTTT. It encodes CASSFEGTHTEAFF.

This clone appeared a few times. The chain links TRBV4-2 to TRBJ1-1, with D maybe TRBD1 (6 bases). This CDR3 is built from 16 residues. The germline CDR1 and CDR2 sequences are LGHNA and YNFKEQ. Deletions cut 0 bases from V and 5 bases from J, with 16 bases between. The CDR3 bases are TGTGCCAGCAGCCAAGATGTGGGGGGGCGGTCGACTGAAGCTTTCTTT. Encoded protein: CASSQDVGGRSTEAFF.

Worth noting for this clone: This same CDR3 is encoded by further DNA sequences in the sample. The chain uses TRBV29-1 and TRBJ1-1; D is ambiguous. The ends were cut back, 6 bases at V and 0 bases at J, with 8 bases in the middle. CDR1 and CDR2 (germline): SQVTM, ANQGSEA. CDR3 length: 12 amino acids. The CDR3 here is CSVSRVNTEAFF. The CDR3 region has the DNA TGCAGCGTCAGCCGGGTGAACACTGAAGCTTTCTTT.

This chain links TRBV5-4 with TRBJ2-7; 7 bases fit TRBD2. The trim removed 10 bases at V and 7 bases at J, leaving 14 bases unmatched. The CDR3 contains 13 residues. The germline V gene encodes CDR1 SGHNT and CDR2 YYREEE (reference sequence). As DNA, the CDR3 is TGTGCCGGTGGAGCGGGACCGGAGCGGGAGCAGTACTTC. Protein product: CAGGAGPEREQYF.

This clone showed up just a few times. In DNA, the CDR3 is TGTGCCAGCAGCTTAAGTCTGAATCAGCCCCAGCATTTT. Translating gives CASSLSLNQPQHF. The rearrangement uses TRBV7-2 and TRBJ1-5; the D is unclear. The ends were cut back, 2 bases at V and 4 bases at J, with 6 bases in the middle. This CDR3 is built from 13 residues. The V gene's germline CDR1 is SGHTA and CDR2 FQGNSA.

The CDR3 reads CAWSVMGTQYF. CDR3 DNA sequence: TGTGCCTGGAGTGTTATGGGGACCCAGTACTTC. This sequence joins TRBV30 and TRBJ2-5; D is ambiguous. The V gene lost 0 bases and the J gene lost 7 bases, with 6 bases spanning the gap. CDR1 is GTSNPN, CDR2 SVGIG, per germline (reference sequence). This CDR3 is 11 amino acids long.

The chain has TRBV6-6 and TRBJ2-1; TRBD2 matches at 11 bases. V was pared by 5 bases and J by 0 bases, with 9 bases of the junction left unmatched. CDR3 length: 18 residues. CDR1 and CDR2 (germline): MNHNY, SVGAGI (reference sequence). This CDR3 reads CASSHLAGGLFSYNEQFF. As DNA, the CDR3 is TGTGCCAGCAGTCACCTAGCGGGGGGTCTTTTCTCCTACAATGAGCAGTTCTTC.

This clone came up once. The chain has TRBV2 and TRBJ2-5, with 8 bases identical to TRBD1. The ends lost 6 bases at V and 7 bases at J; junction bases unmatched: 13. Per the germline V gene, CDR1 is SNHLY and CDR2 is FYNNEI. This CDR3 region has 15 residues. The CDR3 sequence: CASRSDRAVTRTQYF. The CDR3 DNA sequence: TGTGCCAGCAGATCGGACAGGGCCGTAACAAGGACCCAGTACTTC.

This sequence joins TRBV5-8 and TRBJ1-2, with 7 bases identical to TRBD1. The CDR3 sequence is 14 residues long. Germline CDR1 SGHTS, CDR2 YDEGEE. The J segment lost 4 bases and the V segment lost 0 bases, leaving 3 bases of the junction unmatched. The CDR3: CASSLGGGGYGYTF. CDR3 in DNA: TGTGCCAGCAGCTTGGGAGGGGGCGGCTATGGCTACACCTTC.

The chain links TRBV7-9 to TRBJ1-6, with 9 bases that match TRBD1. The CDR3 runs 14 residues. Trimming cost V 5 bases and J 9 bases; bases outside gene matches: 5. Looked up from germline, CDR1 is SEHNR and CDR2 is FQNEAQ (reference sequence). The CDR3 nucleotides read TGTGCCAGCAGCGCAGGACAGGGGTTTTCACCCCTCCACTTT. Translating it yields CASSAGQGFSPLHF.

This clone was seen a handful of times. The rearrangement links TRBV7-3 to TRBJ1-6; 7 bases line up with TRBD1. Germline CDR1 SGHTA, CDR2 FQGTGA. Trimming removed 2 bases from V and 6 bases from J; junction bases left unmatched: 1. This CDR3 is 14 amino acids long. DNA for the CDR3: TGTGCCAGCAGCTTATCAGGGGGTAATTCACCCCTCCACTTT. Translating gives CASSLSGGNSPLHF.

The CDR3 sequence is CASSPQGGNQPQHF. In nucleotides, the CDR3 is TGTGCCAGCTCACCTCAGGGTGGGAATCAGCCCCAGCATTTT. The genes are TRBV18 and TRBJ1-5; tentatively, D is TRBD1 (5 bases). Germline V gives CDR1 KGHSH, CDR2 LQKENI. Trimming shortened V by 3 bases and J by 4 bases, and 10 bases separated the two germline ends. The CDR3 is 14 residues long.

This chain uses TRBV7-9 with TRBJ2-1, with 8 bases identical to TRBD1. This CDR3 region has 16 residues. Germline trimming cut 5 bases from V and 4 bases from J; bases unmatched to any gene: 10. CDR1 is SEHNR, CDR2 FQNEAQ, per germline (reference sequence). CDR3 sequence (DNA): TGTGCCAGCAGCCAATTGCCCCGACAGGGGTACAATGAGCAGTTCTTC. Its protein product is CASSQLPRQGYNEQFF.

V gene TRBV4-1 combines with J gene TRBJ2-1; D gene unclear. The V gene lost 4 bases and the J gene lost 5 bases, with 3 bases spanning the gap. CDR3 size: 11 residues. Germline V gene data show CDR1 as MGHRA and CDR2 as YSYEKL. The CDR3 sequence is CASSLNNEQFF. DNA of the CDR3: TGCGCCAGCAGCCTAAACAATGAGCAGTTCTTC.

The chain combines TRBV5-4 with TRBJ1-2; D might be TRBD1 (5 bases). From germline, CDR1 is SGHNT and CDR2 YYREEE (reference sequence). The CDR3 has 13 residues. V was shortened by 5 bases and J by 4 bases, with 12 bases between the two germline ends. The CDR3 region is CASRWGSGYGYTF. Written as DNA, the CDR3 is TGTGCCAGCAGGTGGGGCTCGGGCTATGGCTACACCTTC.

The J gene is TRBJ2-7, the V gene TRBV11-3; 9 positions match TRBD2. The junction had 4 bases not matched to a gene; V was cut back by 4 bases and J by 3 bases. Germline V gene sequence: CDR1 SGHNT, CDR2 YENEEA. This CDR3 contains 14 residues. CDR3 nucleotide sequence: TGTGCCAGCAGCTCGGGACTAGCAGTCTACGAGCAGTACTTC. As protein: CASSSGLAVYEQYF.

The V call is TRBV2, the J call TRBJ2-2; D uncertain. Germline-derived CDR1 and CDR2 are SNHLY and FYNNEI. The V and J ends lost 1 base and 4 bases respectively, with 13 bases between them. The CDR3 is 16 residues long. The CDR3, as DNA: TGTGCCAGCAGTGAAGTTGGCCGATCAATCACCGGGGAGCTGTTTTTT. This sequence encodes CASSEVGRSITGELFF.

V usage is TRBV19 and J usage is TRBJ1-3; D is ambiguous. The CDR3 runs to 17 residues. The V end was cut by 4 bases, the J end by 2 bases, with 18 bases between. In germline, CDR1 is LNHDA, CDR2 SQIVND (reference sequence). CDR3 sequence reads: CASSSSSLHPPGNTIYF. CDR3 coding DNA: TGTGCCAGTAGTAGCTCGAGCCTCCACCCCCCTGGAAACACCATATATTTT.